The 21 T cell receptor beta chains below come from one sample, sequenced in a study of tumor-infiltrating lymphocytes in primary liver carcinoma. From unsorted bulk tissue weighing roughly 17-32 mg, DNA and RNA were co-extracted. Making TCR beta cDNA involved approximately 510 ng total RNA and a constant-region primer. Employing slightly modified ARM-PCR, three nested multiplex PCR rounds were run, and these gave rise to the TCR beta libraries. Each of the first two PCR rounds ran roughly 9 cycles with TRBV1-TRBV30 forward and C-beta reverse primers. TCRdb recomputed calls from the multiplex PCR reads with MiXCR, one row per CDR3 protein. The table records 75,000 to 90,000 distinct CDR3 sequences, 55% to 85% of them present only once. The sequenced material came from liver tumor tissue from sampling region 1. Subset: tumor region T1, superior pole. The receptors originated from a man aged 35-49 years with primary liver carcinoma and hepatitis B virus infection.

The table lists this clonotype with a count of one. The CDR3 does not end in the conserved phenylalanine or tryptophan, so this is likely a read error. The rearrangement joins TRBV12-3 or TRBV12-4 to TRBJ2-1, with 7 positions matching TRBD2. The length of the CDR3 is 17 residues. This CDR3 is CVSTTDWGGLTGEEQFL. The CDR3 bases are TGTGTCAGCACCACGGACTGGGGGGGTCTGACTGGGGAAGAGCAGTTCTTA.

This clonotype has a handful of counts. At one of its ends the junction is not consistent with the germline gene, which may arise from a read error. The chain uses TRBV4-1 and TRBJ2-5, with D uncertain. CDR3 length: 15 amino acids. CDR1 and CDR2 from the germline V gene are MGHRA and YSYEKL. The CDR3, as DNA: TGCGCTAGCAACCAAGAATTAGGCAAGGGAGAGACCCAGTACTTC. Translating it yields CASNQELGKGETQYF.

This clonotype was observed a single time. With a much larger clone just one base away, this may be a read error. CDR3 sequence (DNA): TGTGCCAGCAGCTTAGGGGTTTGGACCGAGCAGTACTTC. Its translation is CASSLGVWTEQYF. This sequence joins TRBV7-3 and TRBJ2-7; D unresolved. V dropped 2 bases and J dropped 6 bases, with 11 bases sitting between them. This CDR3 has 13 amino acids. CDR1 and CDR2 from the germline V gene are SGHTA and FQGTGA.

By sample share, this clonotype is medium-sized. V gene TRBV11-1 combines with J gene TRBJ2-3, with unresolved D. V dropped 2 bases and J dropped 5 bases, with 14 bases sitting between them. Germline-derived CDR1 and CDR2 are SGHAT and FQDESV (reference sequence). The CDR3 totals 15 residues. DNA for the CDR3: TGTGCCAGCAGCTTAACCCAAGGTACCTTAGATACGCAGTATTTT. Its translation: CASSLTQGTLDTQYF.

Turning to this clonotype: A read error may produce the germline difference seen at one junction end. CDR3 nucleotide sequence: TGTGCCAGCAGTCAATTCCACTCCCAGGACCGGGGCTACGCCTTC. This codes for CASSQFHSQDRGYAF. This chain connects TRBV6-6 to TRBJ1-2, with a possible D match to TRBD1 (5 bases). Germline assignment: CDR1 MNHNY and CDR2 SVGAGI (reference sequence). The CDR3 is made up of 15 amino acids.

CDR3 DNA sequence: TGCGCCAGCATGGGCGGGGCAACCTACAATGAGCAGTTCTTC. It translates to CASMGGATYNEQFF. The chain couples TRBV10-2 to TRBJ2-1; D perhaps matches TRBD2 (6 bases). The CDR3 has 14 amino acids. The V and J ends lost 7 bases and 2 bases respectively, with 12 bases between them. CDR1 and CDR2 (germline): WSHSY, SAAADI.

This chain joins TRBV7-3 and TRBJ2-3; TRBD2 might be the D (6 bases). The CDR3 totals 15 residues. Between the trimmed V and J ends, which lost 4 bases and 5 bases, there was a span of 16 bases. Germline V CDR1 and CDR2: SGHTA, FQGTGA. DNA for the CDR3: TGTGCCAGCAGCTCCTCTAGCGCCTCAGGAGATACGCAGTATTTT. It yields the protein CASSSSSASGDTQYF.

Worth noting for this clonotype: Likely a read error: the CDR3 ends without its conserved phenylalanine or tryptophan. V and J are TRBV11-2 and TRBJ1-1, with unresolved D. Germline CDR1 SGHAT, CDR2 FQNNGV. The CDR3 covers 13 residues. The CDR3: CSSSLVFGPGAFI. The CDR3 DNA is TGTTCCAGCAGCTTAGTGTTTGGCCCGGGGGCTTTCATT.

V gene TRBV7-3 combines with J gene TRBJ2-2; no firm D call. Germline values: CDR1 SGHTA, CDR2 FQGTGA. Trimming took off 5 bases at V and 8 bases at J, with 12 bases between the two ends. The CDR3 consists of 13 residues. CDR3 in DNA: TGTGCCAGCAGCAGCCGTGAGGCGGGGGAGCTGTTTTTT. The encoded protein is CASSSREAGELFF.

The chain is built from TRBV11-1 and TRBJ2-1; the match to TRBD2 covers 11 bases. The J call may be faulty, since TRBJ2-7 better matches the DNA end. The CDR3 spans 17 residues. Germline V lookup: CDR1 SGHAT, CDR2 FQDESV (reference sequence). This chain's CDR3 is CASSLGLAEEVNNEQYF. The DNA for the CDR3 is TGTGCCAGCAGCCTGGGACTAGCGGAAGAAGTTAACAATGAGCAGTACTTC.

Notes on this clonotype: Relative to the germline gene, one junction end is altered; a read error may explain this. The rearrangement uses TRBV10-3 and TRBJ2-5; TRBD1 agrees at 7 bases. CDR1 is ENHRY and CDR2 is SYGVKD in the germline V gene. This CDR3 region has 14 residues. The CDR3 DNA follows: TGTGTCATCAGTAAGGGACAGAACCAGGAGACCCAGTACTTC. This sequence encodes CVISKGQNQETQYF.

Comment on this clonotype: At one end, the junction sequence differs from germline, possibly due to a read error. This chain connects TRBV5-6 to TRBJ2-5, with TRBD2 matching 10 bases. This CDR3 spans 16 amino acids. Germline CDR1 and CDR2: SGHDT and YYEEEE. This CDR3 is CAGSLGGISGRKTQYF. The CDR3 bases are TGTGCCGGCAGCTTGGGTGGGATTAGCGGGAGGAAGACCCAGTACTTC.

As concerns this clonotype: The junction differs from germline at one of its ends, possibly a read error. The rearrangement links TRBV7-8 to TRBJ2-2; maybe TRBD1 (7 bases). Germline V gives CDR1 SGHVS, CDR2 FQNEAQ. This CDR3 has 17 residues. CDR3 region: CASSSGGGGVNNGELFF. Written as DNA, the CDR3 is TGTGCCAGCAGCTCAGGGGGAGGAGGGGTGAACAACGGGGAGCTGTTTTTT.

On this clonotype itself: This may arise from a read error, as a much more abundant clone is one base away. In this CDR3 the conserved last residue, phenylalanine or tryptophan, is missing, so a read error is likely. The chain combines TRBV28 with TRBJ1-1; 7 positions match TRBD1. The junction had 7 bases not matched to a gene; V was cut back by 1 base and J by 11 bases. This CDR3 is 13 amino acids long. Germline V gives CDR1 MDHEN, CDR2 SYDVKM. The CDR3 DNA reads TGTGCCAGCAGTTTATCCCAAACAGGGGCGGCTTTCTTG. This gives the protein CASSLSQTGAAFL.

To note about this clonotype: The junction differs from germline at one of its ends, possibly a read error. The chain combines TRBV7-9 with TRBJ2-3, with a tentative D call TRBD2 (6 bases). The CDR3 consists of 15 residues. Germline V gives CDR1 SEHNR, CDR2 FQNEAQ (reference sequence). The CDR3 bases are TGTGCCAGTACCTGGAGGGACGGATACACAGATACGCGGTATTTT. Translating it yields CASTWRDGYTDTRYF.

Worth noting for this clonotype: The CDR3 does not close with the conserved phenylalanine or tryptophan, likely indicating a read error. The chain joins TRBV14 to TRBJ1-1; D ambiguous. This CDR3 has 14 amino acids. Germline-derived CDR1 and CDR2 are SGHDN and FVKESK. CDR3 in amino acids: CASSRDSINTGAFS. The CDR3 DNA is TGTGCCAGCAGCCGAGACTCTATCAACACTGGAGCTTTCTCT.

As concerns this clonotype: Since a much larger clone is just one base distant, this may be a read error. This chain links TRBV28 with TRBJ2-3; D call uncertain. Trimming pared 4 bases from V and 0 bases from J, leaving 11 bases between. CDR1 is MDHEN and CDR2 is SYDVKM in the germline V gene. The CDR3 runs to 15 residues. The CDR3 reads CASSWTLDSTDTQYF. The CDR3 DNA sequence: TGTGCCAGCAGTTGGACGCTTGATAGCACAGATACGCAGTATTTT.

Worth noting for this clonotype: Here the CDR3 omits its conserved ending phenylalanine or tryptophan, so a read error is the likely source. V is TRBV11-2 and J is TRBJ1-1; 10 bases fit TRBD1. The germline gives CDR1 SGHAT, CDR2 FQNNGV. CDR3 length: 17 residues. For the CDR3, the DNA is TGTACCAGCAGCCGAAAGGGGGGACAGGGGTTCGGCACTGAAGCTTTCCTT. As protein: CTSSRKGGQGFGTEAFL.

The chain recombines TRBV20-1 with TRBJ2-1; the D gene is possibly TRBD2 (5 bases). V was trimmed by 6 bases and J by 8 bases, leaving 8 bases between them. The CDR3 is 10 amino acids. Germline CDR1 is DFQATT and CDR2 is SNEGSKA (reference sequence). The CDR3 is CSAGEYEQFF. DNA for the CDR3: TGCAGTGCGGGAGAGTATGAGCAGTTCTTC.

This clonotype was detected a few times. A much larger clone lies one base from this, so it may be a read error. The CDR3 loop reads CASSDSGIGGEAGELFF. In DNA, the CDR3 is TGTGCCAGCAGTGACTCCGGGATAGGGGGAGAGGCCGGGGAGCTGTTTTTT. The chain recombines TRBV6-4 with TRBJ2-2; TRBD1 is a possible D gene (6 bases). Deletions cut 0 bases from V and 6 bases from J, with 17 bases between. From germline, CDR1 is MRHNA and CDR2 SNTAGT. CDR3 length equals 17 residues.

A remark on this clonotype: This is likely a read error, given that the CDR3 carries no conserved phenylalanine or tryptophan at its end. This chain connects TRBV15 to TRBJ1-4, with D tentatively TRBD1 (5 bases). The CDR3 runs to 15 residues. Germline loops: CDR1 LNHNV, CDR2 YYDKDF (reference sequence). CDR3 protein: CTTSPMGEGREKLFL. The CDR3 DNA reads as TGTACCACCAGCCCGATGGGGGAAGGAAGGGAAAAACTGTTTCTT.